The 3 T cell receptor beta chains given below trace back to one sample, sequenced in a study of T cells after yellow fever vaccination. TCRdb analysed the 5' RACE reads with MiXCR anew, one entry per CDR3 protein. The data hold about 330,000 distinct CDR3 sequences, with around 8.1% observed a single time. The sequencing used PBMCs, collected about 41 days after the first yellow fever vaccination. These receptors were taken from a man younger than 35 who received the YFV17D yellow fever vaccine.

This clonotype was detected ten times or more. V and J are TRBV5-1 and TRBJ2-5; D not resolved. Germline-derived CDR1 and CDR2 are SGHRS and YFSETQ. CDR3 length equals 13 residues. Trimming left V 5 bases short and J 1 base short, with 9 bases between. The DNA for the CDR3 is TGCGCCAGCAGAGAGAACACCCAAGAGACCCAGTACTTC. Translation: CASRENTQETQYF.

CDR3 DNA: TGCAGTGCTTGGGACAGGGCCGAAGAGACCCAGTACTTC. This translates into CSAWDRAEETQYF. The chain couples TRBV20-1 to TRBJ2-5; 9 positions agree with TRBD1. The germline V gene encodes CDR1 DFQATT and CDR2 SNEGSKA (reference sequence). The CDR3 has 13 residues. Trimming cost V 5 bases and J 3 bases; bases outside gene matches: 4.

Only a few counts were recorded for this clonotype. This sequence joins TRBV3-1 and TRBJ1-6; no clear D. The CDR3 spans 13 residues. The ends were cut back, 3 bases at V and 10 bases at J, with 10 bases in the middle. The germline gives CDR1 LGHDT, CDR2 YNNKEL (reference sequence). Here the CDR3 DNA reads TGTGCCAGCAGCCAGTCCATGCGGTCACCCCTCCACTTT. Protein sequence: CASSQSMRSPLHF.